These 20 T cell receptor beta chains were sequenced from one sample in a study of cytomegalovirus exposure and HLA in healthy donors. The PCR employed 60 Vbeta primers together with 13 Jbeta primers. Profiled with immunoSEQ multiplex PCR; TCRdb holds only in-frame clones, not every one. The sample includes 120,000 to 150,000 clones, roughly 88% of them seen just once. The sample consisted of PBMCs. The receptors derive from a woman between 35 and 50 years old in good health and CMV-seronegative.

The rearrangement joins TRBV2 to TRBJ2-1; possible D gene TRBD1, 6 bases. CDR3 length: 13 residues. Germline CDR1 is SNHLY and CDR2 is FYNNEI. Trimming took off 6 bases at V and 9 bases at J, with 15 bases between the two ends. The CDR3, as DNA: TGTGCCAGCAGCCTTAGGGGGATGGGTGAGCAGTTCTTC. Protein: CASSLRGMGEQFF.

V gene TRBV14 combines with J gene TRBJ2-3; 9 nucleotides align to TRBD2. Germline lookup yields CDR1 SGHDN and CDR2 FVKESK. V was clipped by 3 bases and J by 2 bases; unmatched bases: 6. This CDR3 is built from 16 residues. This chain's CDR3 is CASSQIAGAFTDTQYF. The DNA of the CDR3 is TGTGCCAGCAGCCAGATAGCGGGAGCCTTCACAGATACGCAGTATTTT. Using reference TRBV14 and TRBJ2-3 for the parts outside the CDR3, the full variable domain is EAGVTQFPSHSVIEKGQTVTLRCDPISGHDNLYWYRRVMGKEIKFLLHFVKESKQDESGMPNNRFLAERTGGTYSTLKVQPAELEDSGVYFCASSQIAGAFTDTQYFGPGTRLTVL.

The chain is built from TRBV18 and TRBJ1-5; possibly TRBD1 for D (5 bases). V lost 5 bases and J lost 2, with 10 bases in between. The CDR3 spans 14 residues. Germline CDR1 reads KGHSH; CDR2 reads LQKENI. CDR3 sequence (DNA): TGTGCCAGCTCAGCGCAGGGTGGCAATCAGCCCCAGCATTTT. Translation gives CASSAQGGNQPQHF.

The V gene is TRBV7-9, the J gene TRBJ2-6; 12 bases align to TRBD1. The junction had 10 bases not matched to a gene; V was cut back by 6 bases and J by 4 bases. The CDR3 totals 18 residues. Germline lookup yields CDR1 SEHNR and CDR2 FQNEAQ (reference sequence). Here the CDR3 reads CASRRPGQGAEGANVLTF. The CDR3 DNA follows: TGTGCCAGCAGGCGGCCGGGACAGGGGGCGGAAGGGGCCAACGTCCTGACTTTC.

The J gene is TRBJ2-7, the V gene TRBV5-4; weak D call: TRBD2 (5 bases). Between the trimmed V and J ends, which lost 0 bases and 2 bases, there was a span of 12 bases. Germline loops: CDR1 SGHNT, CDR2 YYREEE (reference sequence). The CDR3 is made up of 15 amino acids. CDR3 sequence reads: CASSLDLANPYEQYF. CDR3 coding DNA: TGTGCCAGCAGCTTGGACCTAGCCAACCCCTACGAGCAGTACTTC.

In its sample, this clone was seen once. The rearrangement joins TRBV14 to TRBJ2-3; 10 positions match TRBD2. The junction had 4 bases not matched to a gene; V was cut back by 1 base and J by 3 bases. This CDR3 contains 16 residues. Germline V gene lookup returns CDR1 SGHDN and CDR2 FVKESK. CDR3 DNA sequence: TGTGCCAGCAGCCAAGGGGTAGCGGGAGGAACAGATACGCAGTATTTT. Its translation is CASSQGVAGGTDTQYF.

The chain has TRBV27 and TRBJ2-7; 8 bases are shared with TRBD2. This CDR3 comprises 14 residues. Germline assignment: CDR1 MNHEY and CDR2 SMNVEV (reference sequence). Unmatched junction bases numbered 4, after V lost 5 bases and J lost 1 base. The chain's CDR3 is CASSDGGRSYEQYF. The CDR3, as DNA: TGTGCCAGCAGTGATGGCGGGAGGTCCTACGAGCAGTACTTC.

V is TRBV11-3 and J is TRBJ1-1; TRBD1 aligns across 7 bases. The trim removed 4 bases at V and 7 bases at J, leaving 3 bases unmatched. The germline V gene encodes CDR1 SGHNT and CDR2 YENEEA. The CDR3 has 12 amino acids. The CDR3 DNA is TGTGCCAGCAGCTCGCGGGACAGTGAAGCTTTCTTT. It encodes CASSSRDSEAFF.

As for this clone: One junction end does not reproduce the germline sequence, and a read error may be involved. The chain employs TRBV4-3 and TRBJ1-4, with 7 bases aligning to TRBD1. This CDR3 contains 17 residues. Germline V lookup: CDR1 LGHNA, CDR2 YSLEER. This CDR3 is CASSPGTVTATNETLFF. For the CDR3, the DNA is TGCGCCAGCAGCCCCGGGACAGTCACTGCAACTAATGAAACACTGTTTTTT.

The chain recombines TRBV11-3 with TRBJ2-7; 10 bases align to TRBD1. This CDR3 contains 16 residues. Germline CDR1 SGHNT, CDR2 YENEEA. Trimming took 5 bases from V and 4 from J; bases not matched to a gene: 11. The CDR3 nucleotides read TGTGCCAGCAGCCGCGACGGTCCGGGACAGGGGTACGAGCAGTACTTC. This gives the protein CASSRDGPGQGYEQYF. Together with reference TRBV11-3 and TRBJ2-7, the CDR3 gives the full variable domain: EAGVVQSPRYKIIEKKQPVAFWCNPISGHNTLYWYLQNLGQGPELLIRYENEEAVDDSQLPKDRFSAERLKGVDSTLKIQPAELGDSAVYLCASSRDGPGQGYEQYFGPGTRLTVT.

The chain has TRBV7-9 and TRBJ2-1, with D possibly matching TRBD1 (6 bases). CDR1 SEHNR and CDR2 FQNEAQ come from the germline V gene (reference sequence). The CDR3 is 13 amino acids. The germline V and J ends were trimmed by 1 base and 15 bases, with 16 bases remaining between them. The CDR3 region has the DNA TGTGCCAGCAGCTTAGAGCCCACAGGGTTGGGGTTCTTC. Residues: CASSLEPTGLGFF.

Only a few counts were recorded for this clone. This chain links TRBV5-1 with TRBJ1-3; D is undetermined. Germline V lookup: CDR1 SGHRS, CDR2 YFSETQ. The CDR3 extends over 15 amino acids. V lost 7 bases and J lost 0, with 14 bases in between. CDR3 loop: CASSDQVASGNTIYF. The DNA of the CDR3 is TGCGCCAGCTCCGATCAGGTCGCCTCTGGAAACACCATATATTTT.

The chain joins TRBV11-2 to TRBJ1-2; 11 nucleotides agree with TRBD1. Unmatched junction bases numbered 15, after V lost 2 bases and J lost 7 bases. The germline gives CDR1 SGHAT, CDR2 FQNNGV. The CDR3 totals 18 residues. The CDR3 loop is CASSLIRTGGGSVGGYTF. The CDR3 DNA reads as TGTGCCAGCAGCTTAATTAGGACAGGGGGCGGGTCGGTTGGTGGCTACACCTTC.

This chain joins TRBV28 and TRBJ2-7; D gene uncertain. Trimming left V 5 bases short and J 5 bases short, with 16 bases between. Germline CDR1 MDHEN, CDR2 SYDVKM. CDR3 size: 14 residues. The CDR3 loop reads CASSLQWAQDEQYF. CDR3 coding DNA: TGTGCCAGCAGTCTTCAATGGGCTCAGGACGAGCAGTACTTC.

The chain has TRBV11-2 and TRBJ2-3; D is undetermined. CDR1 and CDR2 from the germline V gene are SGHAT and FQNNGV. The V end was cut by 2 bases, the J end by 5 bases, with 14 bases between. The CDR3 sequence is 15 residues long. The CDR3 is CASSLYPPPGDTQYF. CDR3 in DNA: TGTGCCAGCAGCTTATACCCTCCTCCGGGAGATACGCAGTATTTT.

V gene TRBV7-9 combines with J gene TRBJ2-2; TRBD2 matches at 8 bases. The CDR3 is 18 amino acids. V lost 1 base to trimming and J lost 6 bases; unmatched junction nucleotides: 13. CDR1 SEHNR and CDR2 FQNEAQ come from the germline V gene (reference sequence). The CDR3 DNA reads TGTGCCAGCAGCTTAGGCCCTTTGAGCGGGAGTGGGGCCGGGGAGCTGTTTTTT. It yields the protein CASSLGPLSGSGAGELFF.

The chain combines TRBV5-1 with TRBJ2-7, with 7 bases that match TRBD1. Germline CDR1 SGHRS, CDR2 YFSETQ. The CDR3 spans 15 residues. V lost 2 bases and J lost 2; bases outside the gene matches: 7. In nucleotides, the CDR3 is TGCGCCAGCAGCTTAATGACAGGGAATACCTACGAGCAGTACTTC. This gives the protein CASSLMTGNTYEQYF.

The gene calls are TRBV5-6 and TRBJ1-5, with D perhaps TRBD1 (5 bases). The CDR3 is 15 amino acids. Per the germline V gene, CDR1 is SGHDT and CDR2 is YYEEEE. The V gene lost 4 bases and the J gene lost 2 bases, with 13 bases spanning the gap. CDR3 in amino acids: CASSGWGEGNQPQHF. As DNA, the CDR3 is TGTGCCAGCAGCGGGTGGGGGGAGGGCAATCAGCCCCAGCATTTT.

This sequence joins TRBV6-1 and TRBJ2-7, with TRBD1 identical over 8 bases. In germline, CDR1 is MNHNS, CDR2 SASEGT. The J segment lost 7 bases and the V segment lost 6 bases, leaving 14 bases of the junction unmatched. The CDR3 extends over 15 amino acids. CDR3 protein: CASSSGGQGSGEQYF. CDR3 DNA: TGTGCCAGCAGCTCCGGAGGACAGGGTTCAGGGGAGCAGTACTTC.

The chain joins TRBV11-3 to TRBJ1-1; 11 positions agree with TRBD1. This CDR3 is built from 16 residues. The germline gives CDR1 SGHNT, CDR2 YENEEA. Trimming at V came to 5 bases and at J to 1 base, leaving 6 bases not matched to a gene. The CDR3 loop reads CASSQGTGGRNTEAFF. The CDR3 coding sequence is TGTGCCAGCAGCCAAGGGACAGGGGGTCGGAACACTGAAGCTTTCTTT. Complete variable domain (other parts from reference TRBV11-3 and TRBJ1-1): EAGVVQSPRYKIIEKKQPVAFWCNPISGHNTLYWYLQNLGQGPELLIRYENEEAVDDSQLPKDRFSAERLKGVDSTLKIQPAELGDSAVYLCASSQGTGGRNTEAFFGQGTRLTVV.